This T cell receptor (beta chain) was documented in a study of T cell changes during pregnancy in multiple sclerosis. The table came from immunoSEQ multiplex PCR; TCRdb's copy has only in-frame clones and leaves some out. The table includes about 53,000 clones, 80% to 95% detected once. The CDR3 contains 14 residues. J lost 7 bases, V lost 4 bases, and 6 bases had no gene match. The germline gives CDR1 MGHDK, CDR2 SYGVNS. The genes are TRBV25-1 and TRBJ1-5, with 8 bases matching TRBD1. The material sequenced was CD4+ T cells from peripheral blood mononuclear cells, taken in the third trimester of pregnancy. The origin of this receptor is a female donor with multiple sclerosis, enrolled in a pregnancy study. The CDR3 here is CASSVRGLQQPQHF. For the CDR3, the DNA is TGTGCCAGCAGTGTCAGGGGGCTACAGCAGCCCCAGCATTTT.